This T cell receptor beta chain was profiled in a study of blood T cell repertoires in COVID-19. The overall study: Spain, Italy and the United States supplied samples that represented acute and convalescent COVID-19. PBMCs, B-cell-depleted T cells, or T cells were the source of the cDNA or gDNA that made up the material.

Germline V lookup: CDR1 SGHRS, CDR2 YFSETQ. Trimming cost V 4 bases and J 5 bases; bases outside gene matches: 14. This CDR3 contains 16 residues. This clone came up a few times. As originally analysed: Amplification of reference gene primers provided the estimated nucleated cell counts. Profiled with immunoSEQ multiplex PCR; TCRdb holds only in-frame clones, not every one. V and J calls plus clone size are reproduced from that table; the DNA served to infer D and trimming. The sample shows 250,000 to 300,000 clones, around 86% of them seen only once. Material: peripheral blood. The sequence came from a man aged 18-30 years with active or convalescent COVID-19. This sequence joins TRBV5-1 and TRBJ1-1; 7 positions match TRBD1. CDR3 nucleotide sequence: TGCGCCAGCAGCCGACTCACGACAGGGCCGGGGACTGAAGCTTTCTTT. Translating gives CASSRLTTGPGTEAFF.